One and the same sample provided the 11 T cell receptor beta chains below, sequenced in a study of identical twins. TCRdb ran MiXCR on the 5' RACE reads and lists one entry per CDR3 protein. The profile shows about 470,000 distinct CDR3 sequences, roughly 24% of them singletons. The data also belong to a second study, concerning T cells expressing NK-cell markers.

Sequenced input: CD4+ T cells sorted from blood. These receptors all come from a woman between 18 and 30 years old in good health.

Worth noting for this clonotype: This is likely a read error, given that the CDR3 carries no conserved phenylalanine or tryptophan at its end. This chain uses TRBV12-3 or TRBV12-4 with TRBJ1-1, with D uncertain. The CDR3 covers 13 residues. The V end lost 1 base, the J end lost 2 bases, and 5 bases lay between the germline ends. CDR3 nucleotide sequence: TGTGCCAGCAGTTTAGTTTCCAACACTGAAGCTTTCTCT. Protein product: CASSLVSNTEAFS.

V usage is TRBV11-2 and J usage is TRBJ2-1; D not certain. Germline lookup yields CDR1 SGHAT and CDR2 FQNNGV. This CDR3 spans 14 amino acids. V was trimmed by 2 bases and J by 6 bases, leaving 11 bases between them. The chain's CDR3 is CASSLISDRNEQFF. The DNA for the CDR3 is TGTGCCAGCAGCTTAATAAGCGACCGCAATGAGCAGTTCTTC.

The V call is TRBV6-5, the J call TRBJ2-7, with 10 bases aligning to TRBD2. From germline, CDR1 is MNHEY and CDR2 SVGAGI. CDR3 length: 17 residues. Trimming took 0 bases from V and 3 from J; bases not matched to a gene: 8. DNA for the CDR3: TGTGCCAGCAGTTACTCGGGGTCTAGCGGGAGCAACTACGAGCAGTACTTC. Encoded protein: CASSYSGSSGSNYEQYF.

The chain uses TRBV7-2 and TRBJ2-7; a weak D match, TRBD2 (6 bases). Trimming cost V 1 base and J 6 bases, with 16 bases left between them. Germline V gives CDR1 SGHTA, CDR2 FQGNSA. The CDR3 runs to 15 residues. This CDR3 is CASSLVAAGRSEQYF. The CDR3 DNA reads TGTGCCAGCAGCTTAGTAGCGGCAGGGAGGAGCGAGCAGTACTTC.

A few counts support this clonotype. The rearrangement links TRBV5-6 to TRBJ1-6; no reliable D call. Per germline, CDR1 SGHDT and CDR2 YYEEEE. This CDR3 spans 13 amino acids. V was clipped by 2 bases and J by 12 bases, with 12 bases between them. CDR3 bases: TGTGCCAGCAGCTTTTGGAACATCAAACCCCTCCACTTT. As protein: CASSFWNIKPLHF.

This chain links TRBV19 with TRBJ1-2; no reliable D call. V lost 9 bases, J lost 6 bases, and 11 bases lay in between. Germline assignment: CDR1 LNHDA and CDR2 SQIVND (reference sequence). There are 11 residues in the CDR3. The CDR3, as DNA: TGTGCCAGCAAAACAGACAATGGCTACACCTTC. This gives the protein CASKTDNGYTF.

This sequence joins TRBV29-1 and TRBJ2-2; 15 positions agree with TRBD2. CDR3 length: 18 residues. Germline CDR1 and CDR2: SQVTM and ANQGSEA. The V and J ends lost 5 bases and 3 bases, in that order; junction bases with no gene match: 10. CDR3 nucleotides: TGCAGCGTTCTGACTCGGACTAGCGGGAGGGTACACACCGGGGAGCTGTTTTTT. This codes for CSVLTRTSGRVHTGELFF.

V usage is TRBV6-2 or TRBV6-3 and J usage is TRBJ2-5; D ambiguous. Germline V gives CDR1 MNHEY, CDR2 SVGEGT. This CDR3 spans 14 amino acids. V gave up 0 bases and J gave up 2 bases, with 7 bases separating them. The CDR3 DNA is TGTGCCAGCAGTTACTCGGCCAGACAAGAGACCCAGTACTTC. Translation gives CASSYSARQETQYF.

The CDR3 DNA reads as TGCGCCAGCAGTGAGTCGATTCTCACGCCCCAGCATTTT. As protein: CASSESILTPQHF. The chain has TRBV10-2 and TRBJ1-5; unclear D gene. Per the germline V gene, CDR1 is WSHSY and CDR2 is SAAADI. The CDR3 runs to 13 residues. The V gene lost 0 bases and the J gene lost 9 bases, with 9 bases spanning the gap.

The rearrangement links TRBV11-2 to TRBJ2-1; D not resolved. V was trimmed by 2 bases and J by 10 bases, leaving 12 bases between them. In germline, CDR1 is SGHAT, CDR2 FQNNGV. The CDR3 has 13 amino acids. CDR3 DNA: TGTGCCAGCAGCTTATACGCGATAGGGGAGCAGTTCTTC. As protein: CASSLYAIGEQFF.

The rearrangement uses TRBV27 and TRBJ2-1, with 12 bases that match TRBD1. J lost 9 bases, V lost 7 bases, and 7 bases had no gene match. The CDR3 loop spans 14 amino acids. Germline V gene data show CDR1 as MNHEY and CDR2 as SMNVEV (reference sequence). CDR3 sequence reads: CASTPGQGAGEQFF. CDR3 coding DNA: TGTGCCAGCACACCGGGACAGGGGGCTGGTGAGCAGTTCTTC.